This T cell receptor (beta chain) derives from a study of blood T cell repertoires in COVID-19. Overall study: Spain, Italy and the United States supplied samples that represented acute and convalescent COVID-19.

In the study's own analysis: Amplification of reference gene primers was used by the study to estimate nucleated cell counts. Some clones are missing from TCRdb's copy, which holds only in-frame ones; the method was immunoSEQ multiplex PCR. Clone size and V and J calls were adopted from that table, with D and trimming inferred from the DNA. The sample yields 150,000 or so clones, roughly 84% seen once. This clone was detected only once. V gave up 5 bases and J gave up 2 bases, with 10 bases separating them. The CDR3 contains 14 residues. The germline CDR1 and CDR2 sequences are SGHTA and FQGNSA. The chain recombines TRBV7-2 with TRBJ2-1; a possible D gene is TRBD2 (5 bases). This sequence was found in a human donor in a cohort sampled during active COVID-19. Input material: peripheral blood. The CDR3 region is CASSPGVTYNEQFF. DNA for the CDR3: TGTGCCAGCAGCCCCGGGGTGACCTACAATGAGCAGTTCTTC.